This is a list of T cell receptor beta chains from one sample in a study of vaccination and CD4 T cells after COVID-19. No antigens are known for them. MiXCR was run by TCRdb on the PCR reads, yielding one entry per CDR3 protein. Of 23,000 or so distinct CDR3 sequences listed, approximately 28% are singletons. This specimen consisted of CD4+ T cells from blood, cultured in vitro, obtained about 7 months after SARS-CoV-2 vaccination. These receptors all stem from a human donor who had recovered from COVID-19. The CDR3 runs from the conserved cysteine through the conserved F or W. A D gene is named only where the DNA matches it firmly. Clone size is shown for a subset of rows, as once, few, many or a class of expanded clone.

TRBV29-1	once	TRBJ2-3	NA	TGCAGCGTTGAAGGGAGGGCCCGGGGCACAGATACGCAGTATTTT	CSVEGRARGTDTQYF
TRBV7-6	NA	TRBJ2-2	NA	TGTGCCAGCAGCCCTATTCTCCAGCTCCGCGGGGAGCTGTTTTTT	CASSPILQLRGELFF
TRBV28	few	TRBJ1-2	NA	TGTGCCAGCAGTTTGACCCCAGTAGTAGGTGGCTACACCTTC	CASSLTPVVGGYTF
TRBV6-5	few	TRBJ1-2	NA	TGTGCCAGCAGTTACTCGAGCTGGGACGGACTAAACTATGGCTACACCTTC	CASSYSSWDGLNYGYTF
TRBV28	few	TRBJ2-5	TRBD1	TGTGCCAGCAGTTCCGGGACAGGGGATGTGGAGACCCAGTACTTC	CASSSGTGDVETQYF
TRBV20-1	few	TRBJ2-7	TRBD2	TGCAGTGCTAGCTTAGCGGGAGTTGGGCACGAGCAGTACTTC	CSASLAGVGHEQYF
TRBV20-1	NA	TRBJ2-7	NA	TGCAGTGCTAGTGACTCCAGTGGGGTGTACTTC	CSASDSSGVYF
TRBV15	few	TRBJ2-7	TRBD1	TGTGCCACCAGGAAACGGGACAGGAGGTACGAGCAGTACTTC	CATRKRDRRYEQYF
TRBV7-8	NA	TRBJ1-1	NA	TGTGCCAGCAGCTTAGCGCTTTATGGGGCCGGGAGTAACACTGAAGCTTTCTTT	CASSLALYGAGSNTEAFF
TRBV21-1	few	TRBJ2-1	NA	TGTGCCAGCAGCAAAGGGGGCAGAGGCGATGAGCAGTTCTTC	CASSKGGRGDEQFF
TRBV28	few	TRBJ2-5	NA	TGTGCCAGCAGTTTAAGGGCCCCCTTGACCCAGTACTTC	CASSLRAPLTQYF
TRBV28	NA	TRBJ1-1	NA	TGTGCCAGCAGTTTATCGAGACGCCGGGAGTCTGAAGCTTTCTTT	CASSLSRRRESEAFF
TRBV6-1	few	TRBJ2-7	NA	TGTGCCAGCACCATAGGGCGGAGCTCTTCCTACGAGCAGTACTTC	CASTIGRSSSYEQYF
TRBV19	once	TRBJ1-5	NA	TGTGCCAGTAGTATAGGACAGACTAGCAATCAGCCCCAGCATTTT	CASSIGQTSNQPQHF
TRBV6-4	few	TRBJ2-2	NA	TGTGCCAGCAGTGACAGGGACACCGGGGAGCTGTTTTTT	CASSDRDTGELFF
TRBV18	once	TRBJ2-1	TRBD2	TGTGCCAGCTCACCTGGGACTAGCGGAGGGGGCGATGAGCAGTTCTTC	CASSPGTSGGGDEQFF
TRBV28	NA	TRBJ2-5	TRBD2	TGTGCCAGCAGTTTACCCGGGGGGAGGGAGACCCAGTACTTC	CASSLPGGRETQYF
TRBV10-1	NA	TRBJ2-7	TRBD2	TGCGCCAGCAGGGATTGCGGGAGGACCCCCCTCCGGCAGTACTTC	CASRDCGRTPLRQYF
TRBV20-1	NA	TRBJ1-1	NA	TGCAGTACAGTACGGGGCTTCTCCACTGAAGCTTTCTTT	CSTVRGFSTEAFF
TRBV6-1	once	TRBJ2-2	TRBD1	TGTGCCAGCAGCCAACGGACAGGGTACACCGGGGAGCTGTTTTTT	CASSQRTGYTGELFF
TRBV20-1	few	TRBJ2-7	NA	TGCAGTGCTAGAGTCCCTAGCGAGTACGAGCAGTACTTC	CSARVPSEYEQYF
TRBV11-3	NA	TRBJ2-1	NA	TGTGCCAGCAGCTTAGGATCCCAGGCTGAGCAGTTCTTC	CASSLGSQAEQFF
TRBV20-1	NA	TRBJ1-1	NA	TGCAGTGCTAGAGATCCCGAGAACACTGAAGCTTTCTTT	CSARDPENTEAFF
TRBV24-1	few	TRBJ2-5	NA	TGTGCCACCAGTGACCCGACTGGACCACGACCACAAGAGACCCAGTACTTC	CATSDPTGPRPQETQYF
TRBV20-1	few	TRBJ2-1	NA	TGCAGTGCCAATACCGGGGGCAGTGATGAGCAGTTCTTC	CSANTGGSDEQFF
TRBV7-2	few	TRBJ2-7	NA	TGTGCCAGCAGACCCCCTTCCGGGTACTCCTACGAGCAGTACTTC	CASRPPSGYSYEQYF
TRBV28	NA	TRBJ2-5	TRBD1	TGTGCCAGCAGTACCCGGGACAGGCGGGAGACCCAGTACTTC	CASSTRDRRETQYF
TRBV20-1	NA	TRBJ1-2	TRBD1	TGCAGTGCTCGACAGGGATCCCCCTACTATGGCTACACCTTC	CSARQGSPYYGYTF
TRBV6-2/TRBV6-3	NA	TRBJ2-7	TRBD1	TGTGCCAGCAGTTACCCCGGGACAGGGGGCCGAGAGCAGTACTTC	CASSYPGTGGREQYF
TRBV6-5	few	TRBJ2-7	TRBD2	TGTGCCAGCAGTTATCGGGGGAGGGCGGGAGAGCAGTACTTC	CASSYRGRAGEQYF
TRBV11-2	NA	TRBJ2-7	TRBD2	TGTGCCAGCAGCTTAGATGCAGCGGGAGTCTACGAGCAGTACTTC	CASSLDAAGVYEQYF
TRBV20-1	NA	TRBJ1-1	NA	TGCAGTGCTTATGACGGCAGTAACACTGAAGCTTTCTTT	CSAYDGSNTEAFF
TRBV6-2/TRBV6-3	NA	TRBJ2-7	NA	TGTGCCAGCAGTGGAGCCCCCTACGAGCAGTACTTC	CASSGAPYEQYF
TRBV6-2/TRBV6-3	few	TRBJ2-7	NA	TGTGCCAGCAGTTCGGTGACGGGCTCCGAGCAGTACTTC	CASSSVTGSEQYF
TRBV29-1	NA	TRBJ1-1	NA	TGCAGCGTTATATTGAGGGACCCACGTAAGCCTGAAGCTTTCTTT	CSVILRDPRKPEAFF
TRBV7-9	NA	TRBJ1-5	NA	TGTGCCAGCAGCTTTTCGGGACAAGGGATTCATCAGCCCCAGCATTTT	CASSFSGQGIHQPQHF
TRBV15	few	TRBJ2-6	NA	TGTGCCACCAGCAGAGACAGGGGTGGGGCCAACGTCCTGACTTTC	CATSRDRGGANVLTF
TRBV5-4	few	TRBJ2-3	TRBD2	TGTGCCAGCAGGCTACTAGCGTCGGGCACAGATACGCAGTATTTT	CASRLLASGTDTQYF
TRBV7-9	NA	TRBJ2-3	NA	TGTGCCAGCAGCTTAGCCCTGATCACAGATACGCAGTATTTT	CASSLALITDTQYF
TRBV19	NA	TRBJ1-1	NA	TGTGCCAGTAGTATCAGCGGGGGGAACACTGAAGCTTTCTTT	CASSISGGNTEAFF
TRBV29-1	once	TRBJ1-1	TRBD1	TGCAGCGCCAATAACAGGGGGCCCGGTGAAGCTTTCTTT	CSANNRGPGEAFF
TRBV20-1	NA	TRBJ2-1	TRBD2	TGCAGTGCCTTTGGACTAGCGGGATCATTTGAGCAGTTCTTC	CSAFGLAGSFEQFF
TRBV27	few	TRBJ2-1	TRBD1	TGTGCCAGCAGTTCACGGACAGGGGGGAATGAGCAGTTCTTC	CASSSRTGGNEQFF
TRBV20-1	NA	TRBJ2-3	TRBD2	TGCAGTGTCCCATCAAGGACTAGCGGGAGCCTCACAGATACGCAGTATTTT	CSVPSRTSGSLTDTQYF
TRBV29-1	once	TRBJ2-7	NA	TGCAGCGTTGAATTGTACGGACCCTACGAGCAGTACTTC	CSVELYGPYEQYF
TRBV4-1	NA	TRBJ2-5	TRBD2	TGCGCCAGCAGCGCCCTGGAAGCGGGACAAGAGACCCAGTACTTC	CASSALEAGQETQYF
TRBV7-3	NA	TRBJ2-3	NA	TGTGCCAGCAGCGGTGGATCTACGCAGTATTTT	CASSGGSTQYF
TRBV7-5	medium-sized	TRBJ1-6	NA	NA	CISVPEVGTVGNSPLHF
TRBV19	NA	TRBJ2-1	TRBD2	TGTGCCAGTAGTAACCTACTAGCGGCCTCCTACAATGAGCAGTTCTTC	CASSNLLAASYNEQFF
TRBV10-3	NA	TRBJ2-7	NA	TGTGCCATCAGTGAGATTGACGGAGTCTACGAGCAGTACTTC	CAISEIDGVYEQYF
TRBV19	NA	TRBJ2-5	TRBD1	TGTGCCAGTAGTCGACAGGGCTGGGAGACCCAGTACTTC	CASSRQGWETQYF
TRBV28	few	TRBJ1-6	NA	TGTGCCAGCCTAAGAACAGCTTCTTATTCACCCCTCCACTTT	CASLRTASYSPLHF
TRBV20-1	NA	TRBJ1-2	TRBD1	TGCAGTGCTGAGGACAGGGCGAACTATGGCTACACCTTC	CSAEDRANYGYTF